This TCR beta chain emerged from a study of breast tumors, draining lymph nodes, adjacent tissues. Findings and limits, study-wide: Tumors had less TCR diversity than lymph nodes, more than nontumor tissue. Findings are consistent with lymph node origin and intratumoral expansion of most tumor T cells.

TCRdb recomputed calls from the multiplex PCR reads with MiXCR, one row per CDR3 protein. This sample yields over 200,000 distinct CDR3 sequences, of which less than 45% are seen a single time; roughly 3.5% belongs to the top ten. Germline V CDR1 and CDR2: DFQATT, SNEGSKA (reference sequence). Germline trimming cut 5 bases from V and 12 bases from J; bases unmatched to any gene: 14. The CDR3 contains 14 residues. Samples came from axillary lymph nodes draining the breast cancer. This clonotype has ten or more counts. Antigen specificity is unknown. Sequencing used axillary lymph node tissue. The chain links TRBV20-1 to TRBJ2-1; 9 bases map to TRBD2. The TCR comes from a female donor with breast cancer. Some clones in this sample may be carry-over from other donors' samples. CDR3 sequence: CSASAGGNPRGQFF. CDR3 DNA: TGCAGTGCTTCAGCGGGAGGCAACCCTCGTGGGCAGTTCTTC.